This T cell receptor beta chain came from a study of identifying expanded T cells in peripheral blood. The method was immunoSEQ multiplex PCR; TCRdb's version includes in-frame clones alone and lacks a portion of them. The data hold about 91,000 clones, with about 88% observed a single time. This CDR3 is 13 amino acids long. Germline V gives CDR1 MNHEY, CDR2 SVGAGI. V lost 6 bases to trimming and J lost 8 bases, with 14 bases between them. The chain combines TRBV6-5 with TRBJ2-1, with D uncertain. This sequence originates from a person aged 18-70 years in good health. Material for sequencing was blood. The CDR3 protein is CASRYLAVDEQFF. CDR3 in DNA: TGTGCCAGCAGGTACCTGGCTGTGGATGAGCAGTTCTTC.